Following are 32 T cell receptor beta chains from one sample sequenced in a study of breast tumors, draining lymph nodes, adjacent tissues. The lymph nodes were axillary draining lymph nodes from breast cancer patients. TCRdb analysed the multiplex PCR reads with MiXCR anew, one entry per CDR3 protein. The sample lists about 140,000 distinct CDR3 sequences, 32% occurring once. Sequenced: axillary lymph node tissue. The receptors stem from a female donor with breast cancer. Some clones in this sample may be carry-over from other donors' samples.

This clonotype was recorded at least ten times. The chain carries TRBV5-1 and TRBJ2-7; the D is unclear. CDR1 and CDR2 (germline): SGHRS, YFSETQ. This CDR3 is built from 13 residues. V lost 2 bases, J lost 3 bases, and 9 bases lay in between. DNA for the CDR3: TGCGCCAGCAGCTTTACTCCCGACTACGAGCAGTACGTC. Its translation is CASSFTPDYEQYV.

This clonotype was observed at least ten times. This sequence joins TRBV6-6 and TRBJ2-7; 7 bases are shared with TRBD1. The CDR3 has 15 residues. The germline V gene has CDR1 MNHNY and CDR2 SVGAGI (reference sequence). V trimming: 1 base; J trimming: 0 bases; junction bases outside the gene matches: 3. The CDR3 bases are TGTGCCAGCAGTTACTACCGGGACAGCTCCTACGAGCAGTACGTC. Protein sequence: CASSYYRDSSYEQYV.

This clonotype has ten or more counts. V usage is TRBV6-7 and J usage is TRBJ2-3; D possibly corresponds to TRBD2 (7 bases). TRBV6-7 is treated as an ORF (open reading frame) with a function not yet certain. This CDR3 has 15 residues. The V gene lost 5 bases and the J gene lost 7 bases, with 19 bases spanning the gap. CDR3 region: CASSQRWGGAHTQYF. The CDR3 DNA reads TGTGCCAGCAGTCAGAGATGGGGGGGCGCGCATACGCAGTATTTT.

This clonotype has ten or more counts. This chain joins TRBV7-6 and TRBJ2-5; the D gene is possibly TRBD2 (5 bases). Germline V gives CDR1 SGHVS, CDR2 FNYEAQ. V lost 5 bases and J 5 bases, leaving 12 bases between the germline ends. The length of the CDR3 is 13 residues. Written as DNA, the CDR3 is TGTGCCAGCAGCCCGGGGTCGGAGGAGACCCAGTACTTC. Translating gives CASSPGSEETQYF.

Only one count was recorded for this clonotype. The chain carries TRBV7-9 and TRBJ2-5; TRBD2 agrees at 7 bases. Germline V gives CDR1 SEHNR, CDR2 FQNEAQ (reference sequence). The CDR3 sequence is 14 residues long. V shed 1 base and J 9 bases; nucleotides not matched to a gene: 8. CDR3 bases: TGTGCCAGCAGCTTAGGGGGGGAGGGTCAGCCCCAGTACTTC. Its protein is CASSLGGEGQPQYF.

The gene calls are TRBV10-3 and TRBJ2-5; 10 bases align to TRBD2. V lost 7 bases to trimming and J lost 9 bases; unmatched junction nucleotides: 23. Germline lookup yields CDR1 ENHRY and CDR2 SYGVKD. The CDR3 has 18 amino acids. The CDR3 reads CAITREIRDPSGGSPQYF. The CDR3 nucleotides are TGTGCCATCACCAGGGAGATCAGGGATCCTAGCGGGGGAAGCCCCCAGTACTTC.

The rearrangement uses TRBV7-2 and TRBJ2-7; the match to TRBD2 covers 7 bases. CDR1 is SGHTA and CDR2 is FQGNSA in the germline V gene. The CDR3 totals 12 residues. V was clipped by 7 bases and J by 7 bases; unmatched bases: 7. The CDR3 sequence is CASIRGVGEQYV. The CDR3 DNA reads as TGTGCCAGCATTCGGGGGGTGGGGGAGCAGTACGTC.

This rearrangement joins TRBV5-1 to TRBJ1-4; D possibly corresponds to TRBD1 (5 bases). Germline V gene sequence: CDR1 SGHRS, CDR2 YFSETQ. The germline V and J ends were trimmed by 6 bases and 7 bases, with 22 bases remaining between them. This CDR3 contains 16 residues. DNA of the CDR3: TGCGCCAGCACATTCCAGAGCTCTGGGGCGCGTGAAAAACTGTTTTTT. Its translation is CASTFQSSGAREKLFF. Variable domain in full (rest from reference TRBV5-1 and TRBJ1-4): KAGVTQTPRYLIKTRGQQVTLSCSPISGHRSVSWYQQTPGQGLQFLFEYFSETQRNKGNFPGRFSGRQFSNSRSEMNVSTLELGDSALYLCASTFQSSGAREKLFFGSGTQLSVL.

This clonotype was seen many times. The rearrangement uses TRBV18 and TRBJ1-5, with TRBD1 matching over 10 bases. There are 14 residues in the CDR3. CDR1 and CDR2 from the germline V gene are KGHSH and LQKENI. V shed 3 bases and J 7 bases; nucleotides not matched to a gene: 3. The CDR3 reads CASSPGQGRQPQHF. The CDR3 DNA follows: TGTGCCAGCTCACCGGGACAGGGGCGGCAGCCCCAGCATTTT.

Turning to this clonotype: This may be a read error, as it is one base from a much larger clone. The V call is TRBV6-1, the J call TRBJ2-3, with a possible D match to TRBD1 (8 bases). In germline, CDR1 is MNHNS, CDR2 SASEGT. There are 17 residues in the CDR3. The V and J ends lost 4 bases and 3 bases respectively, with 20 bases between them. The CDR3 bases are TGTGCCAGCAGTGCATACAGGGGGGGGGCCAGGACAGATACGCAGTATTTT. Its translation is CASSAYRGGARTDTQYF.

This clonotype came up many times. The chain is built from TRBV19 and TRBJ2-5, with D possibly TRBD1 on 6 matching bases. Germline V gene data show CDR1 as LNHDA and CDR2 as SQIVND (reference sequence). This CDR3 is 13 amino acids long. The ends were cut back, 3 bases at V and 4 bases at J, with 9 bases in the middle. The CDR3 region is CASSIGRGETQYF. The CDR3 DNA reads TGTGCCAGTAGTATCGGCAGGGGAGAGACCCAGTACTTC.

The chain is built from TRBV6-2 or TRBV6-3 and TRBJ1-1; D unclear. The V gene lost 8 bases and the J gene lost 7 bases, with 8 bases spanning the gap. The length of the CDR3 is 10 residues. CDR1 is MNHEY and CDR2 is SVGEGT in the germline V gene. CDR3 bases: TGTGCCAGCGGACGGAATGAAGCTTTCTTT. Translating it yields CASGRNEAFF.

This clonotype appeared many times. The chain carries TRBV2 and TRBJ1-2; 9 bases agree with TRBD1. This CDR3 region has 17 residues. With V trimmed by 6 bases and J by 5 bases, 16 bases remained unmatched. Per the germline V gene, CDR1 is SNHLY and CDR2 is FYNNEI. CDR3 loop: CASSELPSGQGKYGYTF. In DNA, the CDR3 is TGTGCCAGCAGCGAGCTCCCCTCCGGACAGGGGAAGTATGGCTACACCTTC.

In its sample, this clonotype was seen many times. This chain's CDR3 is CASSLLTVATYTQYF. The CDR3 DNA follows: TGTGCCAGCAGTCTCTTGACGGTCGCAACTTATACGCAGTATTTT. The chain uses TRBV28 and TRBJ2-3; no firm D call. The CDR3 length is 15 residues. Germline assignment: CDR1 MDHEN and CDR2 SYDVKM. The V end lost 5 bases, the J end lost 7 bases, and 19 bases lay between the germline ends.

The chain is built from TRBV12-3 or TRBV12-4 and TRBJ2-5; no definite D call. The CDR3 consists of 10 residues. V dropped 4 bases and J dropped 7 bases, with 4 bases sitting between them. The CDR3 here is CASSSGTQYF. CDR3 in DNA: TGTGCCAGCAGTTCCGGGACCCAGTACTTC.

This clonotype came up many times. J is TRBJ2-5 and V is TRBV20-1; 13 bases agree with TRBD2. Losses at the gene ends were 6 bases for V and 1 base for J; bases not matched to a gene: 5. Germline CDR1 and CDR2: DFQATT and SNEGSKA (reference sequence). The CDR3 has 15 amino acids. In DNA, the CDR3 is TGCAGTGCCTTGGGACTAGCGGGGTTCCAAGAGACCCAGTACTTC. Residues: CSALGLAGFQETQYF.

Only a few counts were recorded for this clonotype. Relative to the germline gene, one junction end is altered; a read error may explain this. The chain joins TRBV5-1 to TRBJ1-6, with D hard to call. Germline assignment: CDR1 SGHRS and CDR2 YFSETQ. The CDR3 sequence is 14 residues long. The CDR3 protein is CASSLAQQMSPPHF. The CDR3 nucleotides read TGCGCCAGCAGCTTGGCCCAGCAGATGTCCCCCCCCCACTTT.

Comment on this clonotype: This sequence may be a read error, since a much larger clone differs from it by one base. The chain recombines TRBV6-1 with TRBJ2-2; D perhaps matches TRBD2 (6 bases). This CDR3 has 16 residues. Germline V gene lookup returns CDR1 MNHNS and CDR2 SASEGT. CDR3 coding DNA: TGTGTCAGCACCAAACGGCGGGAAGTTATCGCCGGGGAGCTGTTTTTT. Its protein product is CVSTKRREVIAGELFF.

This clonotype was found a few times. This may stem from a read error, because a much larger clone lies one nucleotide away. The chain's CDR3 is CSASWGTYGSTF. CDR3 sequence (DNA): TGCAGTGCTAGTTGGGGGACCTATGGCTCCACCTTC. V is TRBV20-1 and J is TRBJ1-2; D is perhaps TRBD1 (5 bases). This CDR3 contains 12 residues. The V gene's germline CDR1 is DFQATT and CDR2 SNEGSKA (reference sequence).

Comment on this clonotype: It may be a read error: a sequence one base away is much more abundant. The J gene is TRBJ2-1, the V gene TRBV6-4; D unresolved. The CDR3 has 12 residues. CDR1 is MRHNA, CDR2 SNTAGT, per germline. V lost 5 bases, J lost 10 bases, and 12 bases lay in between. CDR3: CASSHRVGEQFF. The DNA for the CDR3 is TGTGCCAGCAGTCACAGAGTTGGAGAGCAGTTCTTC.

This clonotype came up once. The chain links TRBV19 to TRBJ1-1; D remains unclear. Germline V gene sequence: CDR1 LNHDA, CDR2 SQIVND (reference sequence). The CDR3 runs to 14 residues. Trimming shortened V by 0 bases and J by 1 base, and 6 bases separated the two germline ends. CDR3 sequence reads: CASSIETANTEAFF. DNA of the CDR3: TGTGCCAGTAGTATAGAAACAGCGAACACTGAAGCTTTCTTT. The variable domain in full, completed from reference TRBV19 and TRBJ1-1, reads DGGITQSPKYLFRKEGQNVTLSCEQNLNHDAMYWYRQDPGQGLRLIYYSQIVNDFQKGDIAEGYSVSREKKESFPLTVTSAQKNPTAFYLCASSIETANTEAFFGQGTRLTVV.

This clonotype has a count of ten or more. The junction differs from germline at one of its ends, possibly a read error. This chain uses TRBV11-2 with TRBJ2-1; D is unresolved. CDR3 length: 11 residues. Looked up from germline, CDR1 is SGHAT and CDR2 is FQNNGV. CDR3 amino acids: CASSVDNEQFF. CDR3 bases: TGTGCCAGCAGCGTAGACAATGAGCAGTTCTTC.

The chain uses TRBV6-6 and TRBJ2-1; TRBD2 matches at 8 bases. V shed 6 bases and J 8 bases; nucleotides not matched to a gene: 6. CDR3 size: 13 residues. Germline lookup yields CDR1 MNHNY and CDR2 SVGAGI (reference sequence). The CDR3 is CASRIGGADEQFF. DNA for the CDR3: TGTGCCAGCAGGATCGGGGGGGCTGATGAGCAGTTCTTC.

This clonotype was seen a few times. The chain recombines TRBV2 with TRBJ1-1; D is ambiguous. V was clipped by 4 bases and J by 4 bases, with 10 bases between them. CDR1 and CDR2 (germline): SNHLY, FYNNEI. The CDR3 contains 13 residues. CDR3 protein: CASSVVWGTEAFF. In DNA form, the CDR3 reads TGTGCCAGCAGTGTCGTGTGGGGCACTGAAGCTTTCTTT.

The chain recombines TRBV4-3 with TRBJ2-1, with 10 nucleotides matching TRBD2. Germline lookup yields CDR1 LGHNA and CDR2 YSLEER. The J segment lost 7 bases and the V segment lost 2 bases, leaving 8 bases of the junction unmatched. The CDR3 runs to 16 residues. CDR3 residues: CASSQRGLAGGNEQFF. The CDR3 DNA is TGCGCCAGCAGCCAAAGAGGCTTAGCGGGAGGTAATGAGCAGTTCTTC.

This clonotype was observed many times. The rearrangement links TRBV5-8 to TRBJ1-6; 7 positions agree with TRBD1. This CDR3 is 15 amino acids long. Germline assignment: CDR1 SGHTS and CDR2 YDEGEE. V shed 4 bases, J shed 11 bases, and the junction held 12 bases outside the gene matches. The CDR3, as DNA: TGTGCCAGCAGCCGCGGGACAGCCCAATTCACACCCCTCCACTTT. Translating gives CASSRGTAQFTPLHF.

To note about this clonotype: Because it lacks the conserved phenylalanine or tryptophan at the end, this CDR3 is likely a read error. The chain combines TRBV29-1 with TRBJ2-1; D may be TRBD1 (5 bases). Germline CDR1 SQVTM, CDR2 ANQGSEA. The V end was cut by 6 bases, the J end by 2 bases, with 11 bases between. CDR3 size: 13 residues. The CDR3 DNA sequence: TGCAGCGTCAGCAGGGTCGCCTACAATGAGCAGTTCAGA. Translating gives CSVSRVAYNEQFR.

This clonotype was seen many times. The genes are TRBV28 and TRBJ1-6; 7 nucleotides agree with TRBD1. The junction had 11 bases not matched to a gene; V was cut back by 6 bases and J by 6 bases. The length of the CDR3 is 16 residues. Germline CDR1 is MDHEN and CDR2 is SYDVKM. CDR3 sequence reads: CASSFWTGEINSPLHF. CDR3 DNA sequence: TGTGCCAGCAGCTTCTGGACAGGAGAAATTAATTCACCCCTCCACTTT.

This clonotype has at least ten counts. The CDR3 coding sequence is TGCAGTGCTAGACTCAGCCCCAATTCACCCCTCCACTTT. The encoded protein is CSARLSPNSPLHF. The gene calls are TRBV20-1 and TRBJ1-6; D gene uncertain. Trimming took 2 bases from V and 7 from J, leaving 9 bases between them. The CDR3 loop spans 13 amino acids. Germline V gene lookup returns CDR1 DFQATT and CDR2 SNEGSKA (reference sequence).

Worth noting for this clonotype: A clone one base away is much larger, so this may be a read error. The genes are TRBV5-4 and TRBJ2-3; 7 bases agree with TRBD2. CDR1 and CDR2 from the germline V gene are SGHNT and YYREEE (reference sequence). V lost 4 bases to trimming and J lost 1 base; unmatched junction nucleotides: 9. This CDR3 spans 16 amino acids. CDR3 nucleotide sequence: TGTGCCAGCAGCCGTCTAGCGGCGGCCGGCACAGATACGCAGTATTTT. Its translation: CASSRLAAAGTDTQYF.

This clonotype was seen many times. This chain joins TRBV7-2 and TRBJ2-7; possibly TRBD1 or TRBD2 for D (5 bases each). V lost 4 bases and J lost 0, with 7 bases in between. Germline V lookup: CDR1 SGHTA, CDR2 FQGNSA. CDR3 length equals 13 residues. The CDR3: CASSSGPSYEQYV. The CDR3 DNA sequence: TGTGCCAGCAGCTCGGGACCCTCCTACGAGCAGTACGTC.

The rearrangement joins TRBV20-1 to TRBJ1-2; D is perhaps TRBD1 (5 bases). The CDR3 loop spans 13 amino acids. The germline CDR1 and CDR2 sequences are DFQATT and SNEGSKA (reference sequence). V lost 0 bases and J lost 11, with 16 bases in between. The CDR3, as DNA: TGCAGTGCTAGAGAGGGGCAGAACTATGCTTACACCTTC. This translates into CSAREGQNYAYTF.